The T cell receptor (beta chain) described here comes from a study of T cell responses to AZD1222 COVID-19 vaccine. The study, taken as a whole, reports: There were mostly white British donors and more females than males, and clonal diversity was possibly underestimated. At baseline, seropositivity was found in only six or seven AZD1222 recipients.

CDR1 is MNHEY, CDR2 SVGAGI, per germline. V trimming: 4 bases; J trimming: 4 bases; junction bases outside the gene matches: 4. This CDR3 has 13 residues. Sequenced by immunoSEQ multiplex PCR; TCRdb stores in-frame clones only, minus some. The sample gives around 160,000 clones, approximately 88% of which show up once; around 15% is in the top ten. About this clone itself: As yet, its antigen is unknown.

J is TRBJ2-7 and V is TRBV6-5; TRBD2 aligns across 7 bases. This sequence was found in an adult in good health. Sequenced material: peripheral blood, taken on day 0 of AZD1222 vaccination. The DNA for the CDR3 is TGTGCCAGCAGTTGGGAGGGGCAATACGAGCAGTACTTC. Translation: CASSWEGQYEQYF.